The following is a TCR beta chain sequence with its context. This clone came up a few times. Its target antigen remains unknown. No base-level quality is on record; no much larger clone is a single base apart. The donors were included in the validation cohort of some 110 subjects, a group kept apart from the roughly 670-subject first cohort. Libraries came from the immunoSEQ multiplex PCR assay. The source study handled its data this way. A statistical classification framework was built for diagnosing cytomegalovirus status from the catalog of TCR beta chain sequences. As stored in TCRdb, this immuneACCESS dataset retains in-frame rearrangements with V and J assigned. A fraction of the clones does not appear; measured against another copy, unresolved V genes explain less than half of the discrepancy, and the remainder lacks a known reason. The V and J calls and clone size were taken over from that table, and D and trimming were inferred from the DNA. Recorded for this sample are over 150,000 clones; around 83% of them occurred a single time. About 1.9% of the sample belongs to the ten largest clones.

These data originate in a study of cytomegalovirus exposure and HLA in healthy donors (dated 2017 in TCRdb). General notes on the study: A later analysis indicated that the 90 to 150 validation repertoires were generated on the platform also employed for the roughly 650 repertoires of the first cohort. The aim of the study was to test whether cataloging public T cell receptors could identify signatures of past pathogen exposure. Besides the first cohort of approximately 670 subjects, a separate validation cohort made up of 90 to 150 different subjects was used. The study combined high-throughput TCR immunosequencing, statistical association of individual TCRs with disease status, and machine learning to predict cytomegalovirus infection status. Beyond this particular receptor, the publication reports: The classifier was reported to diagnose cytomegalovirus status with high specificity and sensitivity in both the original cohort and the validation cohort. The study listed approximately 150 TCR beta chains as associated with cytomegalovirus. A later analysis lacked HLA typing for the validation cohort, so it scored co-occurrence in that cohort across all 110 or so repertoires. Most TCR sequences were seen in very few donors, while some public TCRs were found in many individuals. The authors suggested that the approach could potentially be extended to other disease states and immunological phenotypes. In vitro tests confirmed that a few of the cytomegalovirus-associated TCR beta chains recognize cytomegalovirus antigens. Of the cluster scores, roughly 95% were above 0 in a later analysis, which found that TCRs clustered in the first cohort also tended to co-occur in the 95 to 150 validation repertoires.

The germline V gene (reference sequence) provides CDR1 SEHNR and CDR2 FQNEAQ. V is pared back by 3 bases and J by 5 bases, with 13 bases lying between the germline termini. From the cysteine through the phenylalanine, the CDR3 covers 14 amino acids. The retained sequence is limited to the CDR3, 42 bases, with the frame set at the first base. Input material: PBMCs. The sequence joins TRBV7-9 to TRBJ1-2; the D region possibly corresponds to TRBD1 (6 bases align). The sequence was obtained from a human donor in good health. Here is the DNA: TGTGCCAGCAGCTTGATCGCAGGGACATATGGCTACACCTTC. Its coded protein is CASSLIAGTYGYTF.